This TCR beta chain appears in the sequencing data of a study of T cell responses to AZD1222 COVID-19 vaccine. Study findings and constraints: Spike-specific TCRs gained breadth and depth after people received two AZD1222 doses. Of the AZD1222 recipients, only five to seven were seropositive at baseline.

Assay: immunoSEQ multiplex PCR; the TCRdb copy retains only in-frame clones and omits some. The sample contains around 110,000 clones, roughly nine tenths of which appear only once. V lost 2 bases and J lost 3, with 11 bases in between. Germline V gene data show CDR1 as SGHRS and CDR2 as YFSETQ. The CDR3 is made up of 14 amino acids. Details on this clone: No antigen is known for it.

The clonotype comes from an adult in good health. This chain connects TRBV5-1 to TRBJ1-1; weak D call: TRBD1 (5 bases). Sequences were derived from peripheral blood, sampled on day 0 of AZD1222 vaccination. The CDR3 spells CASSFDGGDTEAFF. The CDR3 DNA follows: TGCGCCAGCAGCTTTGACGGAGGGGACACTGAAGCTTTCTTT.